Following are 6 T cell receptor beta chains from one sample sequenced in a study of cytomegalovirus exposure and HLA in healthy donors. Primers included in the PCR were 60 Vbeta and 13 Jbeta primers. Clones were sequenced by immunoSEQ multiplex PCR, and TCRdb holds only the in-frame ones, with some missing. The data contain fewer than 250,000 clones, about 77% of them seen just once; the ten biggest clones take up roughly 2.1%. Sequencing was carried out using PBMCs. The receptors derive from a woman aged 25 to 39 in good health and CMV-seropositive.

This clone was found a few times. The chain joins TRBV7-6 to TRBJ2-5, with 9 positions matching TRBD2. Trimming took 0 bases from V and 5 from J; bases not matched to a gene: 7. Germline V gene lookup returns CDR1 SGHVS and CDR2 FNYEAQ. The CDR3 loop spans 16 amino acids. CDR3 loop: CASSLAGGGARETQYF. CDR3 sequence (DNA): TGTGCCAGCAGCTTAGCGGGCGGGGGGGCCCGTGAGACCCAGTACTTC.

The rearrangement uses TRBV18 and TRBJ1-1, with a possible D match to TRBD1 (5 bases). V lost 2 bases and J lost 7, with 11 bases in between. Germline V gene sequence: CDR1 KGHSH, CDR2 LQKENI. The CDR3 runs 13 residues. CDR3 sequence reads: CASSPTRAVEAFF. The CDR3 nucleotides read TGTGCCAGCTCACCAACCAGGGCAGTTGAAGCTTTCTTT.

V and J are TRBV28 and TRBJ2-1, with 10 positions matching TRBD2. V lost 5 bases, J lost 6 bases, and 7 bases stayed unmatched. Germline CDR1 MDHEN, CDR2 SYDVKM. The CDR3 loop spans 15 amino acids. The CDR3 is CASSPSGRAVNEQFF. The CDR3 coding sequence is TGTGCCAGCAGTCCAAGCGGGAGGGCGGTCAATGAGCAGTTCTTC.

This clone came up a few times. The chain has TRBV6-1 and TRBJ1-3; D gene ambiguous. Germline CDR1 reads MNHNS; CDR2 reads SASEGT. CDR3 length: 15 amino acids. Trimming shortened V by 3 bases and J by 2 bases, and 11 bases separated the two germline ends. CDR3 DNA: TGTGCCAGCAGTGAGGAGGAGACTACTGGAAACACCATATATTTT. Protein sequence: CASSEEETTGNTIYF.

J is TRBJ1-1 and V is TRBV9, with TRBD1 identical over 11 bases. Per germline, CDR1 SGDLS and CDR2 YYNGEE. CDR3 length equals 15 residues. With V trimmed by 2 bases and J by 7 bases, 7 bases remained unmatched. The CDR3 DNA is TGTGCCAGCAGCGTCGGCCGGACAGGGGGCGGTGAAGCTTTCTTT. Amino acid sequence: CASSVGRTGGGEAFF. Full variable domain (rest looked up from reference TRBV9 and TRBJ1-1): DSGVTQTPKHLITATGQRVTLRCSPRSGDLSVYWYQQSLDQGLQFLIQYYNGEERAKGNILERFSAQQFPDLHSELNLSSLELGDSALYFCASSVGRTGGGEAFFGQGTRLTVV.

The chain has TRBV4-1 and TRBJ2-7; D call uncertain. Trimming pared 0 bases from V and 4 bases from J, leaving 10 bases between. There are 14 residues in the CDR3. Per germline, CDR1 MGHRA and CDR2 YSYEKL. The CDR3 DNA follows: TGCGCCAGCAGCCAAGAACTCATCAGGTACGAGCAGTACTTC. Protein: CASSQELIRYEQYF.